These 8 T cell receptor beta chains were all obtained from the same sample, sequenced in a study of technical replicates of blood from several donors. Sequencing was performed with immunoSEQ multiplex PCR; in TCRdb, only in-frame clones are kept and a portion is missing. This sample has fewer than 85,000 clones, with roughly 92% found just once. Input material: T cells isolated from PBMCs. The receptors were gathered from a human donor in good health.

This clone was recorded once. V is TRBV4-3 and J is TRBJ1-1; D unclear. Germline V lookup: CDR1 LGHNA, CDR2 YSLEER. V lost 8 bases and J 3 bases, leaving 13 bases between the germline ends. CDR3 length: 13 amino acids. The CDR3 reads CASGTYRDTEAFF. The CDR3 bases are TGCGCCAGCGGTACCTACCGAGACACTGAAGCTTTCTTT.

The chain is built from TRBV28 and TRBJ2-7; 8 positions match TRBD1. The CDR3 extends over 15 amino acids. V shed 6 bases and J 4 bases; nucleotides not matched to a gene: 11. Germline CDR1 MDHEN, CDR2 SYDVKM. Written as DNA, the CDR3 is TGTGCCAGCAGCTCACGCAGGGGGCACGGGTACGAGCAGTACTTC. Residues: CASSSRRGHGYEQYF.

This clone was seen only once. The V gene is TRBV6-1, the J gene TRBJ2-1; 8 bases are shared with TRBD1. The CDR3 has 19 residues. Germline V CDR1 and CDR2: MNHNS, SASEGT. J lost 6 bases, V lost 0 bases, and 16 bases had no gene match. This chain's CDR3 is CASSEASPGQVGLSNEQFF. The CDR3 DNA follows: TGTGCCAGCAGTGAAGCTTCCCCGGGACAGGTGGGACTCAGCAATGAGCAGTTCTTC.

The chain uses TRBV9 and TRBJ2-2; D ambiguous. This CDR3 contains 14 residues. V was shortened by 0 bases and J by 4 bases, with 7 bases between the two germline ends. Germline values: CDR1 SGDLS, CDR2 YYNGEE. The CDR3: CASSVAPSTGELFF. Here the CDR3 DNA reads TGTGCCAGCAGCGTAGCCCCTAGCACCGGGGAGCTGTTTTTT.

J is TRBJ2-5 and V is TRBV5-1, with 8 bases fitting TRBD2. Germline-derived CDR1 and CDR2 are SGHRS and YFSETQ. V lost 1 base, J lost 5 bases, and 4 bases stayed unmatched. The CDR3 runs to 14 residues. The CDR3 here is CASSLNGRVETQYF. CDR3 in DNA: TGCGCCAGCAGCTTGAACGGGAGGGTGGAGACCCAGTACTTC.

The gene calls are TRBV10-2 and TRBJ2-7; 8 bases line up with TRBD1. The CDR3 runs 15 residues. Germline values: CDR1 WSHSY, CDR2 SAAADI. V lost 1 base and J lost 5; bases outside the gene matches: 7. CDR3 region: CASSEFLGQGHEQYF. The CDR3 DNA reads TGCGCCAGCAGTGAGTTCCTCGGACAGGGACACGAGCAGTACTTC.

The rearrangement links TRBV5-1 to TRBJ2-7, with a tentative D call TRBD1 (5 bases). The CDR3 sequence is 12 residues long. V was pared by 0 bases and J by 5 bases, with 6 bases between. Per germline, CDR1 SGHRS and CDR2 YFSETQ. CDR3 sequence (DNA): TGCGCCAGCAGCTTGGAGGGGAACGAGCAGTACTTC. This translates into CASSLEGNEQYF.

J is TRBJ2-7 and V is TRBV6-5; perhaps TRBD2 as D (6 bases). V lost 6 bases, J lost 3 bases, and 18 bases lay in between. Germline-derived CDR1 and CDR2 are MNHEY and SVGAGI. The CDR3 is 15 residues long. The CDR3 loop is CASSRGLPTFYEQYF. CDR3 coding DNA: TGTGCCAGCAGCCGTGGACTACCTACCTTCTACGAGCAGTACTTC.